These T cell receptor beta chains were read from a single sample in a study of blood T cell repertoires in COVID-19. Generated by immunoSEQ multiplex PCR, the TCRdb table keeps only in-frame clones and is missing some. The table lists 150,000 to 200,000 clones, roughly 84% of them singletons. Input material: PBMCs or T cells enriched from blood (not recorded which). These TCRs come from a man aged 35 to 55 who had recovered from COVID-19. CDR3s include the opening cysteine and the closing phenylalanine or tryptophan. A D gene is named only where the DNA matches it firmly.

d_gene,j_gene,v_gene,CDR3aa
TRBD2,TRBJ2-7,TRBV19,CASSIWAGLDSYEQYF
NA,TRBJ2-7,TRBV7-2,CASSSGTQVTYEQYF
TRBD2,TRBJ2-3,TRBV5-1,CASSLQGLAADTQYF
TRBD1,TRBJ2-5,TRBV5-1,CASSQGARQETQYF
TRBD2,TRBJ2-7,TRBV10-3,CATREGSSYEQYF
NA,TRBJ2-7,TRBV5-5,CASSFPQGSRSYEQYF
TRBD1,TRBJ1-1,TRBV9,CASSSRGTGGTEAFF
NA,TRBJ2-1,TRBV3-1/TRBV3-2,CASSQEGRGNEQFF
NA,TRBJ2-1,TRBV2,CASSESDEQFF
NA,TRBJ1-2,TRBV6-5,CASNRIQGLQGYTF
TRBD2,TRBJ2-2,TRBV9,CASSVSSGGVEELFF
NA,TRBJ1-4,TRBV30,CAWSPGGTNEKLFF
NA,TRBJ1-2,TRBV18,CASSPKGDGYTF
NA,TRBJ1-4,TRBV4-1,CASSQVSGWGELGEKLFF
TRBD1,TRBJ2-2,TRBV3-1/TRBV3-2,CASSRGTVNTGELFF
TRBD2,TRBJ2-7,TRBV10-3,CAISPTSGGSYEQYF
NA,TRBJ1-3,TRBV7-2,CASSLSRGNTIYF
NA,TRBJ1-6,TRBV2,CASSEIRNRVVF
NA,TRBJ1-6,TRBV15,CATSRDQGNSSPLHF
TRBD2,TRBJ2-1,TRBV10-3,CAISEPGTSGGEQFF
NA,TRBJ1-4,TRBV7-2,CASSLVPYGSEKLFF
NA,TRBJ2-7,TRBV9,CASSLGQEGYEQYF
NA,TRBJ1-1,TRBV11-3,CASSESQNTEAFF
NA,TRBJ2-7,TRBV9,CASSVGSSSEQYF
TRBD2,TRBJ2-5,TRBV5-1,CASSSKTSGGLKTQYF
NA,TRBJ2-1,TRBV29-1,CSADIDGYNEQFF
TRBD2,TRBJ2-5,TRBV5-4,CASSHGTSGGPETQYF
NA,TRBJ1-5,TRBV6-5,CASSHPGVRNQPQHF
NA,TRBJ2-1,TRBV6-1,CASSEAVQRGGEQFF
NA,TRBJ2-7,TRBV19,CASGGPRDEQYF
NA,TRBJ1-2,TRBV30,CAWSLMRWTVYGYTF
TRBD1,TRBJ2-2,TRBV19,CASWDRGRFGELFF
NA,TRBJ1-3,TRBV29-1,CSVERRGLGNTIYF
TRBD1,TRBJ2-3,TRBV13,CASSPGGLQMISSTDTQYF
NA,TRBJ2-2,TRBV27,CASSLFRNTGELFF
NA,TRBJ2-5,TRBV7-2,CASSSDSFYQETQYF
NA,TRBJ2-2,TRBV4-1,CASSPQGYSNTGELFF
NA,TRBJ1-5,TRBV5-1,CASSLDSQRGPQHF
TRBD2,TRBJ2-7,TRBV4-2,CASSLVGSGDVYEQYF
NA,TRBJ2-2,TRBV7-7,CASSSSGGELFF
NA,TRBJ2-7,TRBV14,CASSFRTDPYEQYF
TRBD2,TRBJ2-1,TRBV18,CASSPPGLAGNEQFF
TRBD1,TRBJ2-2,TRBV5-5,CASSFLVHRQGNTGELFF
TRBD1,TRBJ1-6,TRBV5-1,CASSVDRADNSPLHF
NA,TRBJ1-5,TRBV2,CASSGGDSNQPQHF
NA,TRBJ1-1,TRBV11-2,CASRKGSRANTEAFF
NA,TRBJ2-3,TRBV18,CASSPPDFAFRTDTQYF
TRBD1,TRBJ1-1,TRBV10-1,CASSGDRGLVNTEAFF
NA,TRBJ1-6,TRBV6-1,CASSDTLRGYNSPLHF
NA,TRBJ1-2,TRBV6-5,CASRDSVEGYTF
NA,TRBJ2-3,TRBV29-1,CSVEGGGAADTQYF
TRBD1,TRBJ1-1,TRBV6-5,CASSYSGQNLNTEAFF
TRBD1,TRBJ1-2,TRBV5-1,CASSPGQATRGGYTF
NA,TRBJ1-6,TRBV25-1,CASSESNLLHF
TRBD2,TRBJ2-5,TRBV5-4,CASSHGGGLGGTQYF